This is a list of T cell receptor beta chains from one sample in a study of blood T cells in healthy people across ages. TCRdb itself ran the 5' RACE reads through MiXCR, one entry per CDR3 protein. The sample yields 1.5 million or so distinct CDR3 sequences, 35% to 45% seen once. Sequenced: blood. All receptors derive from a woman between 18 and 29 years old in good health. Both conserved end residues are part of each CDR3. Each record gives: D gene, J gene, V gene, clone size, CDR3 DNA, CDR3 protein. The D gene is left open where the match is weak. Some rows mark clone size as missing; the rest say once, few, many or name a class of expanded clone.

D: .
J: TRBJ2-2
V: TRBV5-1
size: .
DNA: TGCGCCAGCAGCTTGTTTGCGGGCGCGAACACCGGGGAGCTGTTTTTT
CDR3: CASSLFAGANTGELFF

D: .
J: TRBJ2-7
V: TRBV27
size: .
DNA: TGTGCCAGCAGCCGGGACTCCAGCTCCTACGAGCAGTACTTC
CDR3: CASSRDSSSYEQYF

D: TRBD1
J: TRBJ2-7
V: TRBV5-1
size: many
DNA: TGCGCCAGCAGCCTCGGGACAGACGAGCAGTACTTC
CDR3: CASSLGTDEQYF

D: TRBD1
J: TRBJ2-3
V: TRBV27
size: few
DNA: TGTGCCAGCAGTTCCTACAGGGGTGGAGGCACAGATACGCAGTATTTT
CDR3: CASSSYRGGGTDTQYF

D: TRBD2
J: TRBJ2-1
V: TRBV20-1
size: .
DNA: TGCAGTGCTAGAGATACTGGGACTAGAAGCTCCTACAATGAGCAGTTCTTC
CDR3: CSARDTGTRSSYNEQFF

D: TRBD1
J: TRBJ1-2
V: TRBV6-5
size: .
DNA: TGTGCCTGCAGCTTCGACAGGGGGCCGGATAACTGTGGCTACACCTTC
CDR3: CACSFDRGPDNCGYTF

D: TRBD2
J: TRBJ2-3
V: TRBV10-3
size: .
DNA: TGTGCCTCCAACATGGCGGGAGGGCCATCAGATACGCAGTATTTT
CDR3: CASNMAGGPSDTQYF

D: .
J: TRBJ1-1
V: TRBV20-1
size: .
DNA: TGCAGTGCTAGTGAGAACAGGGTGAACACTGAAGCTTTCTTT
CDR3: CSASENRVNTEAFF

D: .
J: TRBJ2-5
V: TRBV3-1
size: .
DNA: TGTGCCAGCAGCCAAGATTCGAAGGGCACCCAGTACTTC
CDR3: CASSQDSKGTQYF

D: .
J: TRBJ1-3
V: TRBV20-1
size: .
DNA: TGCAGTGCGCTACGGACAGCCTCTGGAAACACCATATATTTT
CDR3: CSALRTASGNTIYF

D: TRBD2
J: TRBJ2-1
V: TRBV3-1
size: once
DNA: TGTGCCAGCAGCAGGGCGGGAGGGTTGAATAAGCAGTTCTTC
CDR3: CASSRAGGLNKQFF

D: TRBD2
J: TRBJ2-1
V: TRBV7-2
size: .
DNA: TGTGCCAGCAGCTTCTGGACTAGCGGGGGGTCGGGCGAGCAGTTCTTC
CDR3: CASSFWTSGGSGEQFF

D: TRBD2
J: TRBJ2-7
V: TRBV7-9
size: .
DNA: TGTGCCAGCAGGGACATAGCGGGAGAGGCCTACGAGCAGTACTTC
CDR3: CASRDIAGEAYEQYF

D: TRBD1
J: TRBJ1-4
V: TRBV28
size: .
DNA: TGTGCCAGCAGTCCCCCACAGGGGGCTTGGGAAAAACTGTTTTTT
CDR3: CASSPPQGAWEKLFF

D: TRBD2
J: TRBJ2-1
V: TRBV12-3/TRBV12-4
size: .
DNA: TGTGCCAGCAGTTTTGGTAGCGGGAGTCCTTACAATGAGCAGTTCTTC
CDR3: CASSFGSGSPYNEQFF

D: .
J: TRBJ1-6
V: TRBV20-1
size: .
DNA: TGCAGTGCTAGAGATAGTCAGGCTGGGTTCCCCCTCCACTTT
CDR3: CSARDSQAGFPLHF

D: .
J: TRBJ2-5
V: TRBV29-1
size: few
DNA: TGCAGCGTGGGGGCTGGGGAGACCCAGTACTTC
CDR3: CSVGAGETQYF

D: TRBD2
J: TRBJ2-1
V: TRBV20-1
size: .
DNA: TGCAGTGCTAGAGAGAGCGAACTTAGCGGGAGGGCCTACAATGAGCAGTTCTTC
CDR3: CSARESELSGRAYNEQFF

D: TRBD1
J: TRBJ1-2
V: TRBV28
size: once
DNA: TGTGCCAGCAGTCCAAGAGGGGGCCGTGGCTACACCTTC
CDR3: CASSPRGGRGYTF

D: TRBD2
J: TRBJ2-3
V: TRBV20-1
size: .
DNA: TGCAGTGCGAGGACTAGCGGAAACACAGATACGCAGTATTTT
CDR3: CSARTSGNTDTQYF

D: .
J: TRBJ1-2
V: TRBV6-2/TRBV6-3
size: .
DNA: TGTGCCCTTAGGACGGAAAACTATGGCTACACCTTC
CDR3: CALRTENYGYTF

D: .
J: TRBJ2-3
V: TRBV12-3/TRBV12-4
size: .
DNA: TGTGCCAGCACTGGAAAGAAGGGCGGTCGCGGAAATACGCAGTATTTT
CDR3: CASTGKKGGRGNTQYF

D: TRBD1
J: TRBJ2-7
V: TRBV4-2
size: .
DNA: TGTGCCAGCAGCCAAGATAGAGCAGGGGGCCCCTACGAGCAGTACTTC
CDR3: CASSQDRAGGPYEQYF

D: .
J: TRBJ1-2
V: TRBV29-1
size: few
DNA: TGCAGCGCTGAGGGAGGGATTAGCTATGGCTACACCTTC
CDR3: CSAEGGISYGYTF

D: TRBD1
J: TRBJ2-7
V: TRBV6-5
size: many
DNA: TGTGCCAGCAGTCCCGGGACAGGGAGCTCCTACGAGCAGTACTTC
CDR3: CASSPGTGSSYEQYF

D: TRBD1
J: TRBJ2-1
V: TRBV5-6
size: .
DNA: TGTGCCAGCAGCTCCGGGACAGGGCGGGATGAGCAGTTCTTC
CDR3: CASSSGTGRDEQFF

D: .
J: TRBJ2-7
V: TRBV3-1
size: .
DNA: TGTGCCAGCAGCCCGAGAGAGCCCCGGAATGAGCAGTACTTC
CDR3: CASSPREPRNEQYF

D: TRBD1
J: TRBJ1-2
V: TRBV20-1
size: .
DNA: TGCAGTGCTAGAGATTTTGAAGGGGGCGAGGAGGGGGGCTACACCTTC
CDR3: CSARDFEGGEEGGYTF

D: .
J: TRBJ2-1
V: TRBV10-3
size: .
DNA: TGTGCCATCAGTGAGCGAGGAGCCCTAAATGATCAGTTCTTC
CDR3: CAISERGALNDQFF

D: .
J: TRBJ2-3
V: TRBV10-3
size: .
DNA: TGTGCCATCAGTGGCGGGACAGCTGGCACAGATACGCAGTATTTT
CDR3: CAISGGTAGTDTQYF